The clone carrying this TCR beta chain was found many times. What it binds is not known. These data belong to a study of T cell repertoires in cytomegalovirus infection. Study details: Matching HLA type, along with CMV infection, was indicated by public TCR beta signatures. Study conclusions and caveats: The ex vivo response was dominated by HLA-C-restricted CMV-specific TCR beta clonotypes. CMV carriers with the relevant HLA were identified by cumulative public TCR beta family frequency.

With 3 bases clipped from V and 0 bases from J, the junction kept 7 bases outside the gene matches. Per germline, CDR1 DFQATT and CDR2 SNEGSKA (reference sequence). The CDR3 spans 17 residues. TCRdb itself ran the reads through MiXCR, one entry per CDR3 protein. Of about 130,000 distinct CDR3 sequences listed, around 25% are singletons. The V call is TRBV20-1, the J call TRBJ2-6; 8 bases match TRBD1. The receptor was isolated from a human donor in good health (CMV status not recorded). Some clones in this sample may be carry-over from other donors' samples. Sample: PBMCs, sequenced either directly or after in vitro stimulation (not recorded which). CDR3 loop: CSASTGTGFSGANVLTF. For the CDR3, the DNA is TGCAGTGCTAGTACCGGGACAGGATTCTCTGGGGCCAACGTCCTGACTTTC.